The entry that follows covers one T cell receptor beta chain sequence. V lost 2 bases to trimming and J lost 10 bases, with 9 bases between them. The CDR3 consists of 12 residues. Looked up from germline, CDR1 is LNHDA and CDR2 is SQIVND (reference sequence). This sample was taken from a study of blood T cell repertoires in COVID-19. For the study at large: The samples span acute and convalescent COVID-19 from the United States, Italy and Spain.

In the original processing: Amplifying reference gene primers gave estimates of nucleated cell counts. Method: immunoSEQ multiplex PCR; TCRdb's copy keeps in-frame clones and lacks some. D and trimming come from the DNA, and the V and J calls and clone size come from that table. Of 400,000 to 450,000 clones in the sample, 75% to 90% are singletons; the top ten hold 1.5% to 1.7%. The chain links TRBV19 to TRBJ1-5; D ambiguous. The sequence came from a woman in her thirties or forties with COVID-19, enrolled during active disease. The sequencing sample was made of peripheral blood. In DNA, the CDR3 is TGTGCCAGTAGTATATCAGCAGGACCCCAGCATTTT. As protein: CASSISAGPQHF.